Presented here are 18 T cell receptor beta chains from one specimen sequenced in a study of blood T cell repertoires in COVID-19. The method was immunoSEQ multiplex PCR; TCRdb's version includes in-frame clones alone and lacks a portion of them. The data hold 400,000 to 450,000 clones, with roughly 90% observed a single time. Sequencing input: peripheral blood. These receptors came from a man aged 18 to 30 with COVID-19, enrolled during active disease.

Here the CDR3 reads CASGLVEGARTEAFF. The CDR3 bases are TGTGCTAGTGGTTTGGTAGAGGGGGCGCGAACTGAAGCTTTCTTT. This chain connects TRBV12-5 to TRBJ1-1, with 7 nucleotides matching TRBD1. Germline trimming cut 0 bases from V and 5 bases from J; bases unmatched to any gene: 6. Germline loops: CDR1 LGHNT, CDR2 FRNRAP. CDR3 length equals 15 residues.

V and J are TRBV14 and TRBJ1-2; D is ambiguous. Germline assignment: CDR1 SGHDN and CDR2 FVKESK. Trimming pared 2 bases from V and 4 bases from J, leaving 8 bases between. The CDR3 consists of 13 residues. The CDR3 DNA follows: TGTGCCAGCAGCCAAACGGTTGGCTATGGCTACACCTTC. Protein sequence: CASSQTVGYGYTF.

This clone occurred once. The chain's CDR3 is CASAEQADSYNEQFF. CDR3 DNA sequence: TGCGCCAGCGCCGAACAGGCAGACTCCTACAATGAGCAGTTCTTC. The chain has TRBV5-1 and TRBJ2-1; D might be TRBD1 (5 bases). The V end lost 7 bases, the J end lost 0 bases, and 14 bases lay between the germline ends. The CDR3 runs 15 residues. Germline V CDR1 and CDR2: SGHRS, YFSETQ.

The CDR3 protein is CASSLSSSSGRGREQYF. The CDR3, as DNA: TGTGCCAGCAGTTTATCCTCGTCGAGCGGGAGGGGAAGGGAGCAGTACTTC. The chain uses TRBV27 and TRBJ2-7, with 10 bases fitting TRBD2. This CDR3 region has 17 residues. The germline V gene encodes CDR1 MNHEY and CDR2 SMNVEV (reference sequence). V shed 0 bases and J 7 bases; nucleotides not matched to a gene: 12.

This clone showed up just once. The chain joins TRBV5-6 to TRBJ2-7; D is perhaps TRBD2 (5 bases). Per the germline V gene, CDR1 is SGHDT and CDR2 is YYEEEE. V was pared by 4 bases and J by 4 bases, with 21 bases between. CDR3 length: 16 residues. The CDR3 region has the DNA TGTGCCAGCAGCCCGGGAACGGGCTTGGTTTGGTACGAGCAGTACTTC. This encodes CASSPGTGLVWYEQYF.

A remark on this clone: The junction does not match germline at one end; this may be a read error. The chain combines TRBV18 with TRBJ2-7, with D perhaps matching TRBD2 (6 bases). This CDR3 region has 13 residues. Germline-derived CDR1 and CDR2 are KGHSH and LQKENI. The CDR3 DNA reads TGTGCCAGCTCACAAACTAGCTCCCACGAGCAGTACTTC. Protein sequence: CASSQTSSHEQYF.

V usage is TRBV7-8 and J usage is TRBJ2-2; D unresolved. Trimming left V 1 base short and J 6 bases short, with 9 bases between. This CDR3 has 14 residues. Looked up from germline, CDR1 is SGHVS and CDR2 is FQNEAQ. CDR3 sequence: CASSLDVSAGELFF. As DNA, the CDR3 is TGTGCCAGCAGCTTAGACGTCAGCGCCGGGGAGCTGTTTTTT.

The chain carries TRBV3-1 (or the pseudogene TRBV3-2) and TRBJ2-5, with a possible D match to TRBD2 (5 bases). This CDR3 has 14 amino acids. Germline V lookup: CDR1 LGHDT, CDR2 YNNKEL (reference sequence). V lost 6 bases and J lost 5, with 16 bases in between. The CDR3 spells CASRFLALRETQYF. CDR3 nucleotides: TGTGCCAGCAGGTTCCTAGCCCTGCGGGAGACCCAGTACTTC.

This clone was seen once. V gene TRBV5-4 combines with J gene TRBJ1-1, with D unclear. V was clipped by 0 bases and J by 4 bases, with 10 bases between them. The CDR3 runs to 14 residues. Germline CDR1 and CDR2: SGHNT and YYREEE (reference sequence). The CDR3 loop reads CASSLGTGRTEAFF. As DNA, the CDR3 is TGTGCCAGCAGCTTGGGAACCGGTCGCACTGAAGCTTTCTTT.

In its sample, this clone was seen a few times. V and J are TRBV18 and TRBJ1-3; tentative D call: TRBD1 (5 bases). This CDR3 has 16 residues. Per the germline V gene, CDR1 is KGHSH and CDR2 is LQKENI. Between the trimmed V and J ends, which lost 4 bases and 2 bases, there was a span of 15 bases. CDR3 DNA: TGTGCCAGCTCACGAGCAGGGTCTAGTGCTGGAAACACCATATATTTT. Translating it yields CASSRAGSSAGNTIYF.

This chain joins TRBV7-9 and TRBJ2-3, with 8 positions matching TRBD1. After removal of 5 bases from V and 4 bases from J, the junction contained 8 bases not matched to a gene. This CDR3 spans 15 amino acids. Germline loops: CDR1 SEHNR, CDR2 FQNEAQ (reference sequence). The CDR3 DNA reads as TGTGCCAGCAGCCACTTGTTACAGGGGGCAGATACGCAGTATTTT. Its translation: CASSHLLQGADTQYF.

This chain connects TRBV5-6 to TRBJ2-2; 8 positions agree with TRBD1. V lost 3 bases, J lost 2 bases, and 3 bases stayed unmatched. Germline CDR1 is SGHDT and CDR2 is YYEEEE. This CDR3 is built from 15 residues. The CDR3 protein is CASSWQGANTGELFF. The CDR3 nucleotides are TGTGCCAGCAGCTGGCAGGGGGCTAACACCGGGGAGCTGTTTTTT. Combining the CDR3 with reference TRBV5-6 and TRBJ2-2 gives the whole variable domain DAGVTQSPTHLIKTRGQQVTLRCSPKSGHDTVSWYQQALGQGPQFIFQYYEEEERQRGNFPDRFSGHQFPNYSSELNVNALLLGDSALYLCASSWQGANTGELFFGEGSRLTVL.

The rearrangement uses TRBV10-1 and TRBJ2-1, with 11 positions matching TRBD2. In germline, CDR1 is WNHNN, CDR2 SYGVQD (reference sequence). Germline trimming cut 4 bases from V and 10 bases from J; bases unmatched to any gene: 9. This CDR3 has 15 residues. CDR3 in amino acids: CASSASSGRALEQFF. Here the CDR3 DNA reads TGCGCCAGCAGTGCTAGTAGCGGGAGGGCCTTGGAGCAGTTCTTC.

The chain's CDR3 is CASSQEPSTERMIYGYTF. The DNA of the CDR3 is TGTGCCAGCAGCCAAGAACCCTCGACAGAGAGGATGATCTATGGCTACACCTTC. The chain links TRBV3-1 (or the pseudogene TRBV3-2) to TRBJ1-2, with TRBD1 as a possible D gene (5 bases). CDR1 LGHDT and CDR2 YNNKEL come from the germline V gene (reference sequence). The CDR3 is made up of 18 amino acids. The V and J ends lost 0 bases and 4 bases respectively, with 21 bases between them.

The V call is TRBV28, the J call TRBJ1-2; 9 nucleotides agree with TRBD1. This CDR3 region has 16 residues. The V gene end was trimmed by 6 bases and the J gene end by 1 base; junction bases not matched to a gene: 9. The V gene's germline CDR1 is MDHEN and CDR2 SYDVKM. The CDR3 here is CASRITGTGLNYGYTF. CDR3 coding DNA: TGTGCCAGCAGAATAACCGGGACAGGGCTTAACTATGGCTACACCTTC.

Here the CDR3 DNA reads TGTGCCACCCGGCACCTTACAGTGGACTATGGCTACACCTTC. It translates to CATRHLTVDYGYTF. The rearrangement joins TRBV7-9 to TRBJ1-2; no clear D gene. The germline CDR1 and CDR2 sequences are SEHNR and FQNEAQ (reference sequence). The CDR3 has 14 residues. The ends were cut back, 10 bases at V and 3 bases at J, with 18 bases in the middle. Together with reference TRBV7-9 and TRBJ1-2, the CDR3 gives the full variable domain: DTGVSQNPRHKITKRGQNVTFRCDPISEHNRLYWYRQTLGQGPEFLTYFQNEAQLEKSRLLSDRFSAERPKGSFSTLEIQRTEQGDSAMYLCATRHLTVDYGYTFGSGTRLTVV.

The J gene is TRBJ2-3, the V gene TRBV3-1 (or the pseudogene TRBV3-2), with a possible D match to TRBD2 (5 bases). Germline CDR1 and CDR2: LGHDT and YNNKEL (reference sequence). V was pared by 0 bases and J by 6 bases, with 13 bases between. This CDR3 has 15 amino acids. In DNA form, the CDR3 reads TGTGCCAGCAGCCAAGATCCCCTAGCCCTTGATACGCAGTATTTT. This codes for CASSQDPLALDTQYF.

The V and J genes are TRBV27 and TRBJ2-1, with 8 bases aligning to TRBD1. Germline values: CDR1 MNHEY, CDR2 SMNVEV (reference sequence). With 3 bases clipped from V and 3 bases from J, the junction kept 4 bases outside the gene matches. This CDR3 is built from 15 residues. The CDR3 DNA follows: TGTGCCAGCAGTTTCTTAACAGGGGGCTACAATGAGCAGTTCTTC. Translating it yields CASSFLTGGYNEQFF.